This TCR beta chain comes out of a study of shared clonotypes between healthy human individuals. Researchers partitioned CD4+ cells into CD45RA+ naive and CD45RA-negative memory subsets. Original processing notes: Because ImmunoSEQ provided only junction sequences with no quality scores, the filtering differed. Generated by immunoSEQ multiplex PCR, the TCRdb table keeps only in-frame clones and is missing some. V, J and clone size are those of that table, while D and trimming were read from the DNA. The repertoire includes millions of clones, around nine tenths of them detected once, and around 0.15% sits in the top ten. The CDR3 has 16 residues. J lost 6 bases, V lost 4 bases, and 9 bases had no gene match. Germline values: CDR1 LGHNA, CDR2 YSLEER.

The V gene is TRBV4-3, the J gene TRBJ2-1; 10 positions match TRBD2. Material for sequencing was naive CD4+ T cells sorted from blood. Subset here: CD45RA+ positively selected. The sequence was collected from a man younger than 35 in good health. CDR3 nucleotide sequence: TGCGCCAGCAGCCTAACTATAGCGGGAGGAGTCAATGAGCAGTTCTTC. It codes for CASSLTIAGGVNEQFF.